The rows below give T cell receptor beta chains drawn from one sample of a study of T-cell memory formation after mild COVID-19. TCRdb reprocessed the 5' RACE reads via MiXCR and lists one record per CDR3 protein. The sample contains hundreds of thousands of distinct CDR3 sequences, 16% of which appear only once. The specimen sequenced was PBMCs or a T cell subset sorted from them (not recorded which). The receptors come from a man between 18 and 29 years old who had mild COVID-19 (a few samples of this study predate the infection). Cell type and time point are not known. Each CDR3 is given with its conserved first and last residue.

>TRBV18|TRBJ1-1
CASSPGTGRGNTEAFF
>TRBV6-1|TRBJ1-5
CASSSGQVNYQPQHF
>TRBV7-2|TRBJ2-3
CASSLGFATQYF
>TRBV24-1|TRBJ2-1
CATSDPGVDVSYNEQFF
>TRBV4-1|TRBJ2-7
CASSGQGPYEQYF
>TRBV7-2|TRBJ2-5
CASSLSGTGMFETQYF
>TRBV5-1|TRBJ2-5
CASSFGTGEETQYF
>TRBV25-1|TRBJ1-1
CASSDEWAGRTEAFF
>TRBV5-5|TRBJ1-1
CASSFHPSNTEAFF
>TRBV15|TRBJ1-5
CATSREGGRGNQPQHF
>TRBV5-1|TRBJ2-1
CASSAPTGPNEQFF